This TCR beta chain was retrieved from a study of cytomegalovirus exposure and HLA in healthy donors. Study-level background: HLA-typed donors contributed approximately 92 million unique TCRs, which were held in an early data release.

The study, taken as a whole, reports: It is likely that the observed cluster of highly shared sequence variants was a sequencing artifact.

Primers for the PCR totalled 60 Vbeta and 13 Jbeta. Clones were read by immunoSEQ multiplex PCR, and TCRdb kept only the in-frame ones, dropping some. In the table there are about 160,000 clones, roughly 87% of which are singletons. Germline CDR1 is GTSNPN and CDR2 is SVGIG (reference sequence). Deletions cut 0 bases from V and 0 bases from J, with 12 bases between. The CDR3 contains 16 residues. Worth noting for this clone: Its matching antigen is unknown.

The receptor comes from a man over 45 in good health and CMV-seropositive. The genes are TRBV30 and TRBJ2-1, with D possibly being TRBD1 (5 bases). Sequenced material: PBMCs. CDR3 protein: CAWSVGLQASYNEQFF. The DNA for the CDR3 is TGTGCCTGGAGTGTAGGGCTACAGGCCTCCTACAATGAGCAGTTCTTC.